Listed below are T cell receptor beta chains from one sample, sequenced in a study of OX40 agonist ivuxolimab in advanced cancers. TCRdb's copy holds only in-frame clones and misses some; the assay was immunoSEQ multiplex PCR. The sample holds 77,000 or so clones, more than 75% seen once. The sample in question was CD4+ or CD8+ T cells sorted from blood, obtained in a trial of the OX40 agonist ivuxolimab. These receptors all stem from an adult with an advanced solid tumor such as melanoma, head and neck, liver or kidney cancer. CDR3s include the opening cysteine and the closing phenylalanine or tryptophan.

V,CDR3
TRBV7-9,CASSFGGGSDQPQHF
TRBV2,CASRQGARQPQHF
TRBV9,CASSPLGVNTEAFF
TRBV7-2,CASSLQTSGRGELFF
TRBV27,CASRTGIGNEKLFF
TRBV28,CAAWSNRHTEAFF
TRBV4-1,CASSQGRLAGPGEETQYF
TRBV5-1,CASSLDLETQYF
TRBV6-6,CASSSGTGELFF
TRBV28,CASSSAGQANYGYTF
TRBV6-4,CASSGPGLGQPQHF
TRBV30,CAWTGAPLGEQYF
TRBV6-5,CASRDLGGHETQYF
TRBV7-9,CASSPSLAGGRETQYF
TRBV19,CATAGTGTVWPQHF
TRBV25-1,CASSGQGNQPQHF
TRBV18,CASSPLHQDTEAFF
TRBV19,CASSVAGGITDTQYF
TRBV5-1,CASNQGEGPETQYF
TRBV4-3,CASSQTDWRGLDTDTQYF
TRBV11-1,CASRSNSGGPHTDTQYF
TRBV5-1,CASSGLGTTSGNTIYF
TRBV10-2,CASSDSGGYTEAFF
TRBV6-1,CASSEGARDEQYF
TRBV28,CASSLTDRQETQYF
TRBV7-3,CASSLILTSLARLGETQYF
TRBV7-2,CASRGQGANTEAFF